These 32 T cell receptor beta chains were sequenced from one sample in a study of OX40 agonist ivuxolimab in advanced cancers. The library was made by the immunoSEQ multiplex PCR assay. This is the immuneACCESS table as TCRdb keeps it, with only in-frame sequences that have V and J called. A part of the clones is gone; compared with another copy, unresolved V genes explain less than half, and the rest is unexplained. This sample has more than 85,000 clones in its table, and 70% to 85% of those were observed once. The ten top clones hold around 1.6% of the sample. Specimen: CD4+ or CD8+ T cells sorted from blood, collected in a trial of the OX40 agonist ivuxolimab. These receptors came from an adult with an advanced solid tumor such as melanoma, head and neck, liver or kidney cancer.

This chain uses TRBV21-1 with TRBJ2-1; TRBD2 reflects the table's D call only, with no check against the DNA. TRBV21-1 is a documented pseudogene. The CDR3 is 12 amino acids. The CDR3 DNA reads as TGTGCCAGCAGCTGCGGGGGCACTGAGCAGTTCTTC. It encodes CASSCGGTEQFF.

This chain uses TRBV5-5 with TRBJ2-5; 9 bases fit TRBD1. Losses at the gene ends were 4 bases for V and 5 bases for J; bases not matched to a gene: 12. Germline V gives CDR1 SGHKS, CDR2 YYEKEE (reference sequence). The CDR3 consists of 16 residues. The CDR3 DNA reads as TGTGCCAGCAGCACTATCCGGGACAGGGTTGGGGAGACCCAGTACTTC. This translates into CASSTIRDRVGETQYF.

The chain employs TRBV6-5 and TRBJ1-3; D is uncertain. The CDR3 has 15 amino acids. Germline V gene sequence: CDR1 MNHEY, CDR2 SVGAGI. V dropped 2 bases and J dropped 0 bases, with 8 bases sitting between them. CDR3 loop: CASSYGVGSGNTIYF. The DNA of the CDR3 is TGTGCCAGCAGTTACGGAGTGGGCTCTGGAAACACCATATATTTT.

This clone was found a few times. This chain uses TRBV28 with TRBJ1-4; 7 bases match TRBD1. The CDR3 consists of 17 residues. V dropped 5 bases and J dropped 0; count of bases not matched to a gene: 9. CDR1 and CDR2 (germline): MDHEN, SYDVKM. The CDR3 DNA reads as TGTGCCAGCAGTGGAGGGGGCACCTTTGCAACTAATGAAAAACTGTTTTTT. This sequence encodes CASSGGGTFATNEKLFF.

This chain joins TRBV4-3 and TRBJ2-5; D possibly matches TRBD1 or TRBD2 (5 bases each). V was clipped by 0 bases and J by 5 bases, with 13 bases between them. The germline gives CDR1 LGHNA, CDR2 YSLEER. This CDR3 contains 15 residues. CDR3 loop: CASSQEGDRGETQYF. In DNA, the CDR3 is TGCGCCAGCAGCCAAGAGGGGGACCGCGGGGAGACCCAGTACTTC.

The gene calls are TRBV14 and TRBJ2-5; D is unclear. CDR3 length equals 12 residues. Germline CDR1 is SGHDN and CDR2 is FVKESK. Trimming pared 3 bases from V and 6 bases from J, leaving 8 bases between. CDR3 sequence: CASSHWSKTQYF. The CDR3 DNA is TGTGCCAGCAGCCATTGGAGCAAGACCCAGTACTTC.

The V gene is TRBV9, the J gene TRBJ2-2; the D is unclear. The CDR3 covers 13 residues. Germline CDR1 and CDR2: SGDLS and YYNGEE. Trimming cost V 4 bases and J 4 bases, with 8 bases left between them. CDR3 sequence: CASSPLGTGELFF. The CDR3 DNA sequence: TGTGCCAGCAGCCCCCTGGGCACCGGGGAGCTGTTTTTT.

The gene calls are TRBV12-5 and TRBJ2-1, with 11 nucleotides matching TRBD2. CDR3 length equals 19 residues. Germline loops: CDR1 LGHNT, CDR2 FRNRAP. Unmatched junction bases numbered 9, after V lost 2 bases and J lost 0 bases. DNA for the CDR3: TGTGCTAGTGGTTTGACTAGCGGGGGCCCTACTCGCTCCTACAATGAGCAGTTCTTC. Translation: CASGLTSGGPTRSYNEQFF.

This clone was counted a few times. This chain connects TRBV7-3 to TRBJ2-3, with 8 bases matching TRBD2. J lost 1 base, V lost 4 bases, and 4 bases had no gene match. CDR1 SGHTA and CDR2 FQGTGA come from the germline V gene. This CDR3 has 15 amino acids. The CDR3 is CASSSLAGRTDTQYF. DNA for the CDR3: TGTGCCAGCAGCTCCCTAGCGGGCCGCACAGATACGCAGTATTTT.

This sequence joins TRBV15 and TRBJ2-7; a weak D match, TRBD2 (5 bases). The CDR3 is 14 residues long. Germline CDR1 and CDR2: LNHNV and YYDKDF (reference sequence). Trimming removed 0 bases at V and 3 bases at J, with 9 bases between. The CDR3 region is CATSREGLGYEQYF. CDR3 DNA sequence: TGTGCCACCAGCAGAGAAGGACTCGGCTACGAGCAGTACTTC.

This rearrangement joins TRBV9 to TRBJ1-2; 8 nucleotides line up with TRBD1. Per the germline V gene, CDR1 is SGDLS and CDR2 is YYNGEE. V trimming: 5 bases; J trimming: 4 bases; junction bases outside the gene matches: 10. The CDR3 has 15 residues. The CDR3 nucleotides are TGTGCCAGCAGAGAAGAGGGACAGGCGAGCTATGGCTACACCTTC. It yields the protein CASREEGQASYGYTF.

This chain links TRBV28 with TRBJ2-7; TRBD1 agrees at 7 bases. Germline values: CDR1 MDHEN, CDR2 SYDVKM. The CDR3 extends over 14 amino acids. J was trimmed by 2 bases and V by 3 bases; bases with no gene match: 4. The DNA of the CDR3 is TGTGCCAGCAGTTTGGAGACAGGGCCCTACGAGCAGTACTTC. It translates to CASSLETGPYEQYF.

The rearrangement links TRBV4-2 to TRBJ1-4; D may be TRBD1 (6 bases). CDR1 LGHNA and CDR2 YNFKEQ come from the germline V gene. There are 13 residues in the CDR3. V gave up 5 bases and J gave up 8 bases, with 12 bases separating them. The CDR3 nucleotides are TGTGCCAGCAGCGATAGAACAGGGGAAAAACTGTTTTTT. Encoded protein: CASSDRTGEKLFF.

J is TRBJ1-4 and V is TRBV5-1, with 7 nucleotides matching TRBD1. The CDR3 loop spans 15 amino acids. Germline lookup yields CDR1 SGHRS and CDR2 YFSETQ. J lost 8 bases, V lost 4 bases, and 11 bases had no gene match. CDR3 coding DNA: TGCGCCAGCAGCCTTGCACAGGGGAGGAACGAAAAACTGTTTTTT. It is translated as CASSLAQGRNEKLFF.

The chain has TRBV10-2 and TRBJ1-1, with a possible D match to TRBD1 (6 bases). CDR3 length equals 14 residues. V was cut by 0 bases and J by 1 base, with 6 bases left in between. The germline V gene has CDR1 WSHSY and CDR2 SAAADI. This CDR3 is CASSESGQNTEAFF. CDR3 DNA: TGCGCCAGCAGTGAGTCGGGACAGAACACTGAAGCTTTCTTT.

V is TRBV5-1 and J is TRBJ2-5; 12 bases line up with TRBD2. Germline V gene lookup returns CDR1 SGHRS and CDR2 YFSETQ. V shed 4 bases, J shed 5 bases, and the junction held 6 bases outside the gene matches. CDR3 size: 15 residues. Written as DNA, the CDR3 is TGCGCCAGCAGCCGGGGGACTAGCGGGCTGGAGACCCAGTACTTC. The encoded protein is CASSRGTSGLETQYF.

CDR3 loop: CSVEGFYGYTF. The CDR3 coding sequence is TGCAGCGTTGAAGGGTTTTATGGCTACACCTTC. The V and J genes are TRBV29-1 and TRBJ1-2; D is undetermined. The V end lost 1 base, the J end lost 5 bases, and 5 bases lay between the germline ends. CDR3 length: 11 residues. The V gene's germline CDR1 is SQVTM and CDR2 ANQGSEA.

The gene calls are TRBV4-1 and TRBJ1-3; maybe TRBD1 (6 bases). This CDR3 is 14 amino acids long. Per germline, CDR1 MGHRA and CDR2 YSYEKL. The CDR3 DNA sequence: TGCGCATCTACCGGGGGGCTCTCTGGAAACACCATATATTTT. Translation gives CASTGGLSGNTIYF.

This chain connects TRBV28 to TRBJ2-3, with D possibly matching TRBD2 (6 bases). V shed 5 bases and J shed 4 bases, with 16 bases lying between them. CDR1 and CDR2 from the germline V gene are MDHEN and SYDVKM. The CDR3 spans 15 residues. CDR3: CASSPSGGWADTQYF. CDR3 bases: TGTGCCAGCAGTCCTTCTGGGGGGTGGGCAGATACGCAGTATTTT.

This clone occurred once. The rearrangement links TRBV7-6 to TRBJ2-2, with D perhaps given as TRBD1 or TRBD2 (5 bases each). This CDR3 comprises 14 residues. The germline gives CDR1 SGHVS, CDR2 FNYEAQ. The V and J ends lost 1 base and 7 bases respectively, with 10 bases between them. Written as DNA, the CDR3 is TGTGCCAGCAGCTTAGTCCGGGGCGACGGGGAGCTGTTTTTT. Translation: CASSLVRGDGELFF. Full variable domain (remainder filled in from reference TRBV7-6 and TRBJ2-2): GAGVSQSPRYKVTKRGQDVALRCDPISGHVSLYWYRQALGQGPEFLTYFNYEAQQDKSGLPNDRFSAERPEGSISTLTIQRTEQRDSAMYRCASSLVRGDGELFFGEGSRLTVL.

This clone was seen a few times. V usage is TRBV2 and J usage is TRBJ2-1; TRBD2 aligns across 7 bases. CDR1 and CDR2 from the germline V gene are SNHLY and FYNNEI. The CDR3 runs 15 residues. V shed 2 bases and J 6 bases; nucleotides not matched to a gene: 7. CDR3 protein: CASSEWASGTNEQFF. CDR3 sequence (DNA): TGTGCCAGCAGTGAATGGGCTAGCGGAACCAATGAGCAGTTCTTC.

The chain carries TRBV7-2 and TRBJ1-2; D uncertain. CDR1 and CDR2 (germline): SGHTA, FQGNSA. Trimming pared 5 bases from V and 2 bases from J, leaving 12 bases between. The CDR3 has 14 amino acids. CDR3 coding DNA: TGTGCCAGCAGCAGAAATCCAAGGAACTATGGCTACACCTTC. Translating gives CASSRNPRNYGYTF.

The chain is built from TRBV18 and TRBJ1-2, with no clear D. CDR1 is KGHSH, CDR2 LQKENI, per germline. V was shortened by 2 bases and J by 2 bases, with 9 bases between the two germline ends. The CDR3 contains 14 residues. CDR3 bases: TGTGCCAGCTCACCAATACCCGGAAACTATGGCTACACCTTC. This encodes CASSPIPGNYGYTF.

The chain uses TRBV5-1 and TRBJ1-1, with D hard to call. V was pared by 4 bases and J by 5 bases, with 9 bases between. The CDR3 extends over 12 amino acids. Germline lookup yields CDR1 SGHRS and CDR2 YFSETQ. The CDR3 nucleotides read TGCGCCAGCAGCCTAGTTGGGACTGAAGCTTTCTTT. Translating gives CASSLVGTEAFF. The complete variable domain, with remaining parts taken from reference TRBV5-1 and TRBJ1-1, reads KAGVTQTPRYLIKTRGQQVTLSCSPISGHRSVSWYQQTPGQGLQFLFEYFSETQRNKGNFPGRFSGRQFSNSRSEMNVSTLELGDSALYLCASSLVGTEAFFGQGTRLTVV.

This clone has just a few counts. This chain links TRBV2 with TRBJ1-1; D is unresolved. Between the trimmed V and J ends, which lost 10 bases and 4 bases, there was a span of 22 bases. The V gene's germline CDR1 is SNHLY and CDR2 FYNNEI. The CDR3 has 15 amino acids. This CDR3 is CATTPINRPGTEAFF. CDR3 bases: TGTGCCACCACCCCCATAAACCGTCCGGGCACTGAAGCTTTCTTT.

The sample holds a few counts of this clone. The genes are TRBV6-1 and TRBJ2-1; 12 nucleotides align to TRBD2. The CDR3 runs 14 residues. Per the germline V gene, CDR1 is MNHNS and CDR2 is SASEGT. With V trimmed by 5 bases and J by 10 bases, 6 bases remained unmatched. The CDR3 DNA is TGTGCCAGCAGTCGGACTAGCGGGGAGAAAGAGCAGTTCTTC. Translation: CASSRTSGEKEQFF.

V is TRBV5-4 and J is TRBJ2-3; 11 bases are a match to TRBD2. After removal of 4 bases from V and 4 bases from J, the junction contained 8 bases not matched to a gene. Germline CDR1 reads SGHNT; CDR2 reads YYREEE (reference sequence). The CDR3 consists of 16 residues. The DNA for the CDR3 is TGTGCCAGCAGCCCAGGGGGTAGCGGGAGGGCAGATACGCAGTATTTT. Translated, it gives CASSPGGSGRADTQYF.

This clone has only one observation. The V gene is TRBV4-1, the J gene TRBJ1-6; D not resolved. V shed 3 bases and J shed 7 bases, with 10 bases lying between them. Germline assignment: CDR1 MGHRA and CDR2 YSYEKL. The CDR3 is made up of 14 amino acids. CDR3 coding DNA: TGCGCCAGCAGCCAGTTAAAGGCGAATTCACCCCTCCACTTT. Its translation: CASSQLKANSPLHF.

This chain links TRBV5-6 with TRBJ2-1; a possible D gene is TRBD1 (6 bases). Deletions cut 4 bases from V and 4 bases from J, with 18 bases between. Germline CDR1 is SGHDT and CDR2 is YYEEEE. This CDR3 has 16 amino acids. In DNA form, the CDR3 reads TGTGCCAGCAGCATGAGACAGGTTTTTCTATACAATGAGCAGTTCTTC. The encoded protein is CASSMRQVFLYNEQFF.

The chain uses TRBV2 and TRBJ2-7; weak D call: TRBD2 (5 bases). The V gene lost 2 bases and the J gene lost 10 bases, with 6 bases spanning the gap. The CDR3 consists of 10 residues. The germline V gene encodes CDR1 SNHLY and CDR2 FYNNEI. CDR3 DNA sequence: TGTGCCAGCAGTGAACGGGGTCAGTACTTC. Translation: CASSERGQYF. Supplemented by reference TRBV2 and TRBJ2-7, the full variable domain reads EPEVTQTPSHQVTQMGQEVILRCVPISNHLYFYWYRQILGQKVEFLVSFYNNEISEKSEIFDDQFSVERPDGSNFTLKIRSTKLEDSAMYFCASSERGQYFGPGTRLTVT.

Here the CDR3 DNA reads TGCGCCAGCAGCCAGGGACGGACCTATAATTCACCCCTCCACTTT. Amino acids: CASSQGRTYNSPLHF. The rearrangement links TRBV4-3 to TRBJ1-6; a weak D match, TRBD1 (5 bases). Germline V gives CDR1 LGHNA, CDR2 YSLEER. The CDR3 runs to 15 residues. V was pared by 3 bases and J by 2 bases, with 8 bases between.

The V call is TRBV7-2, the J call TRBJ1-1; 8 positions match TRBD1. The CDR3 runs 14 residues. Germline trimming cut 5 bases from V and 3 bases from J; bases unmatched to any gene: 5. Germline CDR1 is SGHTA and CDR2 is FQGNSA. CDR3 coding DNA: TGTGCCAGCAGCCCCATGACAGGGGACACTGAAGCTTTCTTT. Its translation: CASSPMTGDTEAFF.